Each of the 28 T cell receptor beta chains below was sequenced from the same sample in a study of control samples from healthy donors and cancer patients. The table came from immunoSEQ multiplex PCR; TCRdb's copy has only in-frame clones and leaves some out. The sample carries about 160,000 clones, over 85% recorded once. The sequenced sample consisted of blood. The receptors originated from a man between 18 and 35 years old in good health.

The chain recombines TRBV5-1 with TRBJ1-3, with D perhaps matching TRBD1 (6 bases). Trimming cost V 1 base and J 1 base, with 12 bases left between them. The CDR3 covers 16 residues. Germline V lookup: CDR1 SGHRS, CDR2 YFSETQ. CDR3 in DNA: TGCGCCAGCAGCTTGTCTGCAGGGGAGTCTGGAAACACCATATATTTT. This encodes CASSLSAGESGNTIYF.

This clone was recorded once. The V and J genes are TRBV11-2 and TRBJ2-1; perhaps TRBD1 as D (5 bases). The V end was cut by 3 bases, the J end by 0 bases, with 15 bases between. The CDR3 is 17 residues long. Per germline, CDR1 SGHAT and CDR2 FQNNGV. The CDR3 sequence is CASSFPQGGFSYNEQFF. In DNA, the CDR3 is TGTGCCAGCAGCTTCCCCCAGGGCGGCTTCTCCTACAATGAGCAGTTCTTC.

This chain uses TRBV7-2 with TRBJ2-1; D is possibly TRBD2 (5 bases). This CDR3 is 11 amino acids long. Germline V gene lookup returns CDR1 SGHTA and CDR2 FQGNSA. V was clipped by 9 bases and J by 7 bases, with 10 bases between them. This CDR3 reads CARSSGNEQFF. The CDR3 DNA reads as TGTGCCAGGTCGTCGGGGAATGAGCAGTTCTTC.

The chain's CDR3 is CASSAREGDHYEQYF. Written as DNA, the CDR3 is TGTGCCAGCAGCGCCCGGGAGGGAGATCACTACGAGCAGTACTTC. V gene TRBV9 combines with J gene TRBJ2-7; 8 bases are shared with TRBD2. From germline, CDR1 is SGDLS and CDR2 YYNGEE. V dropped 3 bases and J dropped 3; count of bases not matched to a gene: 8. CDR3 length: 15 amino acids.

This clone was seen a handful of times. CDR3 DNA sequence: TGTGCCAGCAGTAACCCGGGACAGGGGGCGATCGCTGAAGCTTTCTTT. Its translation: CASSNPGQGAIAEAFF. The J gene is TRBJ1-1, the V gene TRBV6-2 or TRBV6-3; 12 positions match TRBD1. The CDR3 extends over 16 amino acids. Germline CDR1 MNHEY, CDR2 SVGEGT. V lost 5 bases to trimming and J lost 6 bases; unmatched junction nucleotides: 10.

This sequence joins TRBV6-5 and TRBJ2-1; TRBD2 agrees at 7 bases. CDR3 length: 11 amino acids. The V gene's germline CDR1 is MNHEY and CDR2 SVGAGI. V trimming: 5 bases; J trimming: 9 bases; junction bases outside the gene matches: 1. This CDR3 reads CASSTGGEQFF. DNA for the CDR3: TGTGCCAGCAGTACGGGGGGTGAGCAGTTCTTC.

The rearrangement uses TRBV30 and TRBJ2-7; tentative D call: TRBD1 (6 bases). Germline V CDR1 and CDR2: GTSNPN, SVGIG (reference sequence). Trimming took off 0 bases at V and 6 bases at J, with 21 bases between the two ends. CDR3 length equals 16 residues. CDR3 DNA: TGTGCCTGGAGTGTACTACAGGGACCAGGTCTGTCCGAGCAGTACTTC. Its translation is CAWSVLQGPGLSEQYF.

The chain has TRBV5-8 and TRBJ2-7, with no clear D. The CDR3 extends over 15 amino acids. From germline, CDR1 is SGHTS and CDR2 YDEGEE. V was shortened by 0 bases and J by 3 bases, with 13 bases between the two germline ends. The CDR3 nucleotides read TGTGCCAGCAGCTTGGATGCCCAACTGGGCTACGAGCAGTACTTC. The encoded protein is CASSLDAQLGYEQYF.

This rearrangement joins TRBV12-5 to TRBJ1-6; D is perhaps TRBD1 (6 bases). CDR3 size: 14 residues. Germline CDR1 LGHNT, CDR2 FRNRAP. V was clipped by 9 bases and J by 10 bases, with 19 bases between them. The CDR3 DNA reads as TGTGCTAGCAGACAGGACTATAAGGGGTCACCCCTCCACTTT. It codes for CASRQDYKGSPLHF.

J is TRBJ2-1 and V is TRBV9; D is unresolved. V lost 4 bases to trimming and J lost 9 bases, with 14 bases between them. The CDR3 runs to 13 residues. Germline loops: CDR1 SGDLS, CDR2 YYNGEE. The CDR3 DNA sequence: TGTGCCAGCAGCTCCGACGGGTTCGGTGAGCAGTTCTTC. It specifies CASSSDGFGEQFF.

The chain has TRBV3-1 (or the pseudogene TRBV3-2) and TRBJ2-7; D unclear. CDR3 length: 14 residues. Germline-derived CDR1 and CDR2 are LGHDT and YNNKEL (reference sequence). With 1 base removed from V and 4 bases from J, the gap between germline ends came to 11 bases. Here the CDR3 DNA reads TGTGCCAGCAGCCAAGGTCATTCAAAATACGAGCAGTACTTC. Translating it yields CASSQGHSKYEQYF.

The V and J genes are TRBV9 and TRBJ2-2, with TRBD2 matching 8 bases. CDR3 length equals 17 residues. The V gene's germline CDR1 is SGDLS and CDR2 YYNGEE. Losses at the gene ends were 0 bases for V and 5 bases for J; bases not matched to a gene: 9. The chain's CDR3 is CASSVVGGGSQTGELFF. CDR3 nucleotides: TGTGCCAGCAGCGTAGTTGGCGGGGGGTCGCAAACCGGGGAGCTGTTTTTT.

The chain uses TRBV7-2 and TRBJ1-2, with D possibly TRBD1 on 6 matching bases. V was shortened by 0 bases and J by 4 bases, with 18 bases between the two germline ends. The CDR3 is 17 amino acids. Germline CDR1 is SGHTA and CDR2 is FQGNSA. The CDR3 nucleotides are TGTGCCAGCAGCTTAGCTAGTGGGGGGGCGAGAGCCTATGGCTACACCTTC. This sequence encodes CASSLASGGARAYGYTF. The full variable domain, its missing parts supplied by reference TRBV7-2 and TRBJ1-2, is GAGVSQSPSNKVTEKGKDVELRCDPISGHTALYWYRQSLGQGLEFLIYFQGNSAPDKSGLPSDRFSAERTGGSVSTLTIQRTQQEDSAVYLCASSLASGGARAYGYTFGSGTRLTVV.

The V gene is TRBV5-6, the J gene TRBJ1-6, with 11 bases matching TRBD1. The CDR3 is 13 amino acids. Germline V gives CDR1 SGHDT, CDR2 YYEEEE. The trim removed 4 bases at V and 13 bases at J, leaving 4 bases unmatched. The CDR3 loop reads CASSLGTGGPLHF. CDR3 nucleotide sequence: TGTGCCAGCAGCCTAGGGACAGGGGGTCCCCTCCACTTT.

This sequence joins TRBV6-2 or TRBV6-3 and TRBJ1-5; D not certain. Germline V gene data show CDR1 as MNHEY and CDR2 as SVGEGT. CDR3 length equals 13 residues. V was trimmed by 4 bases and J by 6 bases, leaving 10 bases between them. The CDR3 loop reads CASSSGQRQPQHF. In DNA, the CDR3 is TGTGCCAGCAGTTCAGGTCAGCGTCAGCCCCAGCATTTT.

This clone was observed a single time. This rearrangement joins TRBV5-6 to TRBJ2-3; 8 bases map to TRBD2. Unmatched junction bases numbered 8, after V lost 4 bases and J lost 1 base. This CDR3 is built from 16 residues. CDR1 is SGHDT and CDR2 is YYEEEE in the germline V gene. CDR3 amino acids: CASSHLPAGGTDTQYF. The CDR3 DNA follows: TGTGCCAGCAGCCACCTACCAGCGGGGGGCACAGATACGCAGTATTTT.

This chain links TRBV9 with TRBJ2-7; TRBD1 is a possible D gene (6 bases). V was pared by 0 bases and J by 3 bases, with 10 bases between. Germline CDR1 reads SGDLS; CDR2 reads YYNGEE. The CDR3 extends over 14 amino acids. CDR3 protein: CASSVDRRGYEQYF. In DNA form, the CDR3 reads TGTGCCAGCAGCGTAGACCGCAGGGGCTACGAGCAGTACTTC.

The chain is built from TRBV6-5 and TRBJ2-5; TRBD1 aligns across 8 bases. CDR1 and CDR2 from the germline V gene are MNHEY and SVGAGI. Trimming took 5 bases from V and 3 from J; bases not matched to a gene: 5. The CDR3 is 14 residues long. This CDR3 is CASSRQGAKETQYF. In DNA form, the CDR3 reads TGTGCCAGCAGTAGGCAGGGGGCTAAAGAGACCCAGTACTTC.

The gene calls are TRBV3-1 (or the pseudogene TRBV3-2) and TRBJ2-7; no clear D gene. Per the germline V gene, CDR1 is LGHDT and CDR2 is YNNKEL (reference sequence). V lost 6 bases and J 6 bases, leaving 15 bases between the germline ends. The CDR3 is made up of 13 amino acids. DNA for the CDR3: TGTGCCAGCAGTACAGCCTCACCCTCCGAGCAGTACTTC. This encodes CASSTASPSEQYF.

CDR3 DNA sequence: TGTGCCAGCAGCTTAGCCCGAGGCAGGCTTTATAATTCACCCCTCCACTTT. This sequence encodes CASSLARGRLYNSPLHF. The genes are TRBV13 and TRBJ1-6, with unresolved D. CDR1 and CDR2 (germline): PRHDT, FYEKMQ (reference sequence). There are 17 residues in the CDR3. V gave up 1 base and J gave up 4 bases, with 14 bases separating them.

The genes are TRBV13 and TRBJ1-1; no clear D gene. This CDR3 is 14 amino acids long. Germline CDR1 is PRHDT and CDR2 is FYEKMQ (reference sequence). Trimming took 6 bases from V and 8 from J, leaving 19 bases between them. The CDR3 nucleotides read TGTGCCAGCAGTCTACTGGACGGCCTAGGGGAAGCTTTCTTT. It codes for CASSLLDGLGEAFF.

The rearrangement joins TRBV11-2 to TRBJ1-4; no reliable D call. The V gene's germline CDR1 is SGHAT and CDR2 FQNNGV. V lost 0 bases and J 2 bases, leaving 16 bases between the germline ends. CDR3 length: 18 amino acids. This CDR3 reads CASSLDFPPRVTNEKLFF. The CDR3 nucleotides are TGTGCCAGCAGCTTAGATTTCCCCCCACGGGTTACTAATGAAAAACTGTTTTTT.

The chain is built from TRBV5-6 and TRBJ2-1; perhaps TRBD1 as D (5 bases). V lost 4 bases to trimming and J lost 0 bases, with 8 bases between them. Per the germline V gene, CDR1 is SGHDT and CDR2 is YYEEEE. The CDR3 consists of 14 residues. In DNA, the CDR3 is TGTGCCAGCAGCCGACAGAGCTCCTACAATGAGCAGTTCTTC. Its protein is CASSRQSSYNEQFF.

This rearrangement joins TRBV7-9 to TRBJ2-7, with a weak D call TRBD2 (5 bases). This CDR3 has 13 residues. Per the germline V gene, CDR1 is SEHNR and CDR2 is FQNEAQ (reference sequence). V dropped 1 base and J dropped 5 bases, with 9 bases sitting between them. As DNA, the CDR3 is TGTGCCAGCAGCTTAGAGTCACTAGACGAGCAGTACTTC. Translating gives CASSLESLDEQYF.

V and J are TRBV20-1 and TRBJ1-2; D is unclear. Germline CDR1 DFQATT, CDR2 SNEGSKA (reference sequence). Trimming cost V 3 bases and J 4 bases, with 15 bases left between them. The CDR3 runs 14 residues. CDR3 in DNA: TGCAGTGCTAGTCCAATTAGAGCTTCCTATGGCTACACCTTC. Translating gives CSASPIRASYGYTF.

This sequence joins TRBV6-2 or TRBV6-3 and TRBJ1-5; D is ambiguous. Germline V lookup: CDR1 MNHEY, CDR2 SVGEGT. The ends were cut back, 5 bases at V and 1 base at J, with 9 bases in the middle. The CDR3 runs to 14 residues. CDR3 nucleotide sequence: TGTGCCAGCAGTGGACTGATGAGCAATCAGCCCCAGCATTTT. Translation: CASSGLMSNQPQHF.

The chain is built from TRBV3-1 (or the pseudogene TRBV3-2) and TRBJ1-2, with D maybe TRBD1 (6 bases). The CDR3 sequence is 16 residues long. Germline loops: CDR1 LGHDT, CDR2 YNNKEL (reference sequence). Trimming shortened V by 0 bases and J by 4 bases, and 15 bases separated the two germline ends. The CDR3 here is CASSQEGLGGFYGYTF. The CDR3 region has the DNA TGTGCCAGCAGCCAAGAGGGTTTAGGGGGGTTCTATGGCTACACCTTC.

The V and J genes are TRBV30 and TRBJ2-3; D perhaps matches TRBD2 (5 bases). The CDR3 is 14 amino acids. Germline loops: CDR1 GTSNPN, CDR2 SVGIG (reference sequence). Trimming removed 0 bases from V and 4 bases from J, with 11 bases in between. The CDR3 sequence is CAWSVHPGSDTQYF. CDR3 coding DNA: TGTGCCTGGAGTGTACATCCGGGGTCAGATACGCAGTATTTT.